This TCR beta chain stems from a study of T cell repertoires in cytomegalovirus infection. Study at large: Public signatures in TCR beta pointed to CMV infection and matching HLA type.

In TCRdb, the reads were re-called with MiXCR into one record per CDR3 protein. The table has 200,000 to 250,000 distinct CDR3 sequences, 30% to 45% seen once. This CDR3 has 14 amino acids. Germline V gene sequence: CDR1 SNHLY, CDR2 FYNNEI. Trimming took 8 bases from V and 5 from J; bases not matched to a gene: 7. This clonotype showed up just a few times. The antigen is undetermined. This clonotype was obtained from a human donor in good health (CMV status not recorded). Some clones in this sample may be carry-over from other donors' samples. The chain joins TRBV2 to TRBJ2-1, with 9 bases matching TRBD1. The specimen comprised CD8+ T cells from cultured PBMCs, sampled from culture after CMV antigen stimulation. This CDR3 reads CASPNRGRNNEQFF. The CDR3 DNA reads as TGTGCCAGCCCTAACAGGGGGCGTAACAATGAGCAGTTCTTC.